This T cell receptor (beta chain) was documented in a study of T-cell memory formation after mild COVID-19. On the study more broadly: TCR clusters mostly belonged to single donors.

There are many counts of this clonotype. The antigen remains undetermined. Libraries for TCRalpha and TCRbeta carried sample barcodes and unique molecular identifiers via 5'RACE. TCRdb redid the calling of the 5' RACE reads with MiXCR, one entry per CDR3 protein. This table holds 400,000 or so distinct CDR3 sequences, 15% to 25% found once. Study-level results: Detection of some responders pre-infection suggested pre-existing cross-reactive memory T cells participated.

V shed 4 bases and J 6 bases; nucleotides not matched to a gene: 8. The CDR3 extends over 14 amino acids. From germline, CDR1 is SEHNR and CDR2 FQNEAQ (reference sequence). This clonotype originated in an adult woman who had mild COVID-19 (a few samples of this study predate the infection). Cell type and time point are not known. The chain employs TRBV7-9 and TRBJ2-7; 8 nucleotides agree with TRBD2. The sequenced sample was PBMCs or a T cell subset sorted from them (not recorded which). CDR3 residues: CASSSRTSLIEQYF. In DNA form, the CDR3 reads TGTGCCAGCAGCTCGAGGACTAGCTTGATCGAGCAGTACTTC.